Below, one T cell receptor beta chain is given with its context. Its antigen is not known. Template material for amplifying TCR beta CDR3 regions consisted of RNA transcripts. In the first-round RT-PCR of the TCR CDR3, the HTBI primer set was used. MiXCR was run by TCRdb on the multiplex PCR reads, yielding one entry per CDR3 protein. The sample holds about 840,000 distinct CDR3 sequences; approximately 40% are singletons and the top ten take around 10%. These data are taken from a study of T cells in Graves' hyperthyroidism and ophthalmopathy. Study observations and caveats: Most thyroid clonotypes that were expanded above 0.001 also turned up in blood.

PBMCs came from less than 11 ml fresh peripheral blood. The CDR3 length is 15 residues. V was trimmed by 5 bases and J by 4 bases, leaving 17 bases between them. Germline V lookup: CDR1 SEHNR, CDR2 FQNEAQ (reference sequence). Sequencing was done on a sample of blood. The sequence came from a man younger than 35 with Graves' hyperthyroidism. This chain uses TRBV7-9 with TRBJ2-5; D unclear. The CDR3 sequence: CASSHTRRLGETQYF. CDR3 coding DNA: TGTGCCAGCAGCCATACCAGAAGGTTGGGAGAGACCCAGTACTTC.